The source of this T cell receptor (beta chain) is a study of blood T cell repertoires in COVID-19 (TCRdb year 2020). For the wider study: Collaborator samples came from the United States, Italy and Spain and covered acute and convalescent phases of COVID-19. The material from the prospective study consisted of cDNA or gDNA derived from T cells, B-cell-depleted T cells, or PBMCs. Subjects who had been exposed to COVID-19, were actively infected with it, or had recovered from it provided the deeply sampled blood TCRbeta repertoires that made up the dataset. Sample metadata almost always included a de-identified subject ID, COVID-19 status, age in years and sex. A freely available public database, intended as a resource for researchers studying the immune response to SARS-CoV-2, is where the repertoires were released. The samples were drawn from the first 160 participants of the ongoing ImmuneRACE study and from over 950 subjects provided by 6 global collaborators. Where HLA class I and class II types were available, the types were taken from metadata supplied by the sample provider, not from assay-based typing. Study-wide conclusions, independent of this receptor: Clinical and demographic metadata were provided uncurated, with the amount varying by source and participant.

Enrolling through a virtual design, the prospective study's participants ranged in age from roughly 18 to 95 years and lived across roughly 24 United States geographic areas. To assign participants to cohorts, the prospective study relied on clinical history that participants themselves reported in a screening survey and a study questionnaire. ImmuneRACE Cohort 3 recovered participants were defined by two consecutive negative NP/OP PCR tests, healthcare professional clearance, or symptom resolution. In the prospective study, mobile phlebotomists collected whole blood, serum and a nasopharyngeal or oropharyngeal swab from each participant. Additional blood draws and questionnaires over an approximately 2-month period could optionally be provided by prospective study participants. Before DNA extraction, prospective study blood samples were shipped either frozen or at room temperature. The CDR3 runs 13 residues from the cysteine to the phenylalanine. CDR3 DNA only is kept here, 39 bases in frame from base 1. The germline V and J ends show losses of 5 bases and 4 bases respectively, and no gene match explains 0 bases of the junction. CDR1 and CDR2 (MRHNA, SNTAGT) derive from the germline V gene.

TCRbeta CDR3 regions were amplified from genomic DNA by means of the immunoSEQ Assay, a bias-controlled multiplex PCR. As for the original processing: The number of nucleated cells in each sample was estimated from the amplification of reference gene primers within the assay. Sequence reads were collapsed and filtered to measure the absolute abundance of every unique TCRbeta CDR3 rearrangement. For each sample, productive Simpson clonality was calculated by taking the square root of Simpson's diversity index across productive rearrangements. TCRdb retrieved this table from immuneACCESS and kept in-frame rearrangements only. Not all clones are present; in checked studies, unresolved V genes account for under half, and no reason is known for the remainder. Clone size and the V and J calls come from that table; the DNA yielded D and trimming. The sample table contains roughly 170,000 clones; only one count was recorded for over 80% of them. Nearly 4.5% of the sample is in the top ten clones.

Based on its abundance in the sample, this clone is medium-sized (0.01 to 0.1%). This receptor's antigen is unknown. It has no much larger one-base neighbor in the sample; base qualities were not kept. The source of this sequence is a woman aged 45-65 years who had recovered from COVID-19. The specimen sequenced was PBMCs or T cells enriched from blood (not recorded which). The rearranged segments are TRBV6-4 and TRBJ2-2, with 8 middle bases fitting TRBD2. The DNA is TGTGCCAGCAGTAGCGGGAGCACCGGGGAGCTGTTTTTT. Its coded protein is CASSSGSTGELFF.